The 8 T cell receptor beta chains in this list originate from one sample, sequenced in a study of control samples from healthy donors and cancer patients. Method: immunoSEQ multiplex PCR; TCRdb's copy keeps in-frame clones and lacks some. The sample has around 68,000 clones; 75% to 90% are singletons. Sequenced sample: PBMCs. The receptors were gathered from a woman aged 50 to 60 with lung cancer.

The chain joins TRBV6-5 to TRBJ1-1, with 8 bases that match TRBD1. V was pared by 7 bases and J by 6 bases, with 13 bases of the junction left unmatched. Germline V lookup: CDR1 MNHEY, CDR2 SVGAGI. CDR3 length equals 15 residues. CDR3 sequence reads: CASTIRQGRDPEAFF. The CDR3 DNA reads TGTGCCAGCACCATACGACAGGGGCGGGACCCTGAAGCTTTCTTT.

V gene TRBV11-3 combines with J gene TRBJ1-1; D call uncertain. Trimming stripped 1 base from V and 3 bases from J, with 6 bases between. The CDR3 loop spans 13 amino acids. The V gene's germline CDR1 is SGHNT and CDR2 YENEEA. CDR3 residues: CASSLASYTEAFF. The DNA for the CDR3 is TGTGCCAGCAGCTTAGCCAGTTACACTGAAGCTTTCTTT. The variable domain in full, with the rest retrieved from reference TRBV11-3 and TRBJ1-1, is EAGVVQSPRYKIIEKKQPVAFWCNPISGHNTLYWYLQNLGQGPELLIRYENEEAVDDSQLPKDRFSAERLKGVDSTLKIQPAELGDSAVYLCASSLASYTEAFFGQGTRLTVV.

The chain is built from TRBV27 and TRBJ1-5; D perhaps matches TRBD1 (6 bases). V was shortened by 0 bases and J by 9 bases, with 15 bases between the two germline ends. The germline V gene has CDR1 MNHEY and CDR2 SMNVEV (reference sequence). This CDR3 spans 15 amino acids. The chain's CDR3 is CASSLSKGGERPQHF. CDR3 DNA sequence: TGTGCCAGCAGTTTATCAAAAGGGGGAGAACGGCCCCAGCATTTT.

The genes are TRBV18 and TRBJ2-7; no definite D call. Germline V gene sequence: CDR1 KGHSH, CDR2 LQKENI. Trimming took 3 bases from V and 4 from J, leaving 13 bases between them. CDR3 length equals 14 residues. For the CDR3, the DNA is TGTGCCAGCTCACCGACCGCCGAACAATACGAGCAGTACTTC. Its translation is CASSPTAEQYEQYF.

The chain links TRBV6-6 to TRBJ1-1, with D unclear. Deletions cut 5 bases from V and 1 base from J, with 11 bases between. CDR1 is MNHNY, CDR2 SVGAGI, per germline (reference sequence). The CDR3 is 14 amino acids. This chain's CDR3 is CASSPRRSNTEAFF. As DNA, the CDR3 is TGTGCCAGCAGTCCGAGGCGATCGAACACTGAAGCTTTCTTT.

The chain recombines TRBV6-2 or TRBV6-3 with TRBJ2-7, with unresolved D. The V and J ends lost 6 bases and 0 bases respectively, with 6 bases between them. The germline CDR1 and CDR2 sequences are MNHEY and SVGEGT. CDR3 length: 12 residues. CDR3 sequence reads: CASSPFSYEQYF. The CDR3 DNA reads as TGTGCCAGCAGCCCTTTCTCCTACGAGCAGTACTTC.

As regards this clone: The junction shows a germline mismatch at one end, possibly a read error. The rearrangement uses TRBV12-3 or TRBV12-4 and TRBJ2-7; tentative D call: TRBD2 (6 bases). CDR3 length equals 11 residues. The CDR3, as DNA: TGTGCCAGCCGAGGAGGGGACCTTACGGGGTTC. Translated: CASRGGDLTGF.

The DNA of the CDR3 is TGTGCCAGCAGTATTCCAGGGTACGAGCAGTACTTC. It codes for CASSIPGYEQYF. J is TRBJ2-7 and V is TRBV27; the D gene is possibly TRBD1 (5 bases). The length of the CDR3 is 12 residues. In germline, CDR1 is MNHEY, CDR2 SMNVEV (reference sequence). With 5 bases removed from V and 4 bases from J, the gap between germline ends came to 9 bases.